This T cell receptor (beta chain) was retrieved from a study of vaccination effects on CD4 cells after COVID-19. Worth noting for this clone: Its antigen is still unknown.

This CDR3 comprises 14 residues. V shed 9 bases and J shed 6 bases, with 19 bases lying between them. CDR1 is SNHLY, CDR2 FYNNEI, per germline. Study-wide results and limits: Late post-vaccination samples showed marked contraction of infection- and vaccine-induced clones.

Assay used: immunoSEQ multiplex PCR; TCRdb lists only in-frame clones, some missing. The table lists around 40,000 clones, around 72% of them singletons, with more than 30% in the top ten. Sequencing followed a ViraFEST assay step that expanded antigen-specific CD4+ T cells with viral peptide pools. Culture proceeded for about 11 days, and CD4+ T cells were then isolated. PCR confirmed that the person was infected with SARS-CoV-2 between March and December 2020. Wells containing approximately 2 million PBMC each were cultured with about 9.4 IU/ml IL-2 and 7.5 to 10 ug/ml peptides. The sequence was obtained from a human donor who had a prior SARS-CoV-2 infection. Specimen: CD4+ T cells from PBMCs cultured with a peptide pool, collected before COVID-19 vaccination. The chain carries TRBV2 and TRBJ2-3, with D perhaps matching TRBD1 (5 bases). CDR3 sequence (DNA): TGTGCCAGTGGCCCCGTAAGGGGAATGGATACGCAGTATTTT. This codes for CASGPVRGMDTQYF. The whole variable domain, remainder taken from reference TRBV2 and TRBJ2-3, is EPEVTQTPSHQVTQMGQEVILRCVPISNHLYFYWYRQILGQKVEFLVSFYNNEISEKSEIFDDQFSVERPDGSNFTLKIRSTKLEDSAMYFCASGPVRGMDTQYFGPGTRLTVL.